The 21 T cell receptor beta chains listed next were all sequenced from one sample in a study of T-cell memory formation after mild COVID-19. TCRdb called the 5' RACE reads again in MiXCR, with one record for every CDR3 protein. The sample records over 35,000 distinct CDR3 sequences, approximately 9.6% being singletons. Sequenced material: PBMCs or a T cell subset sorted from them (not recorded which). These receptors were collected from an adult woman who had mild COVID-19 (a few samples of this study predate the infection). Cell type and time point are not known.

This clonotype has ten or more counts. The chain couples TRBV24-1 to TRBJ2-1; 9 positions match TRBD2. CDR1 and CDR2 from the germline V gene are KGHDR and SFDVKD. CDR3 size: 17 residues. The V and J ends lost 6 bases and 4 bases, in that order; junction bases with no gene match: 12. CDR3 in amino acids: CATSTLGVAGEYNEQFF. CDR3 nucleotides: TGTGCCACCAGTACACTTGGTGTAGCGGGAGAATACAATGAGCAGTTCTTC.

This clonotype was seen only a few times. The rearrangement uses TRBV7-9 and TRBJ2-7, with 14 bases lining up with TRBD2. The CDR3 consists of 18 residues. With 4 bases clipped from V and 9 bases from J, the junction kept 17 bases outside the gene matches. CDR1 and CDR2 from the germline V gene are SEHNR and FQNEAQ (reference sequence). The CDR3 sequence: CASSSARSGLAGGSGQYF. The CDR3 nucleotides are TGTGCCAGCAGCTCCGCCCGTTCAGGACTAGCGGGGGGCTCGGGGCAGTACTTC.

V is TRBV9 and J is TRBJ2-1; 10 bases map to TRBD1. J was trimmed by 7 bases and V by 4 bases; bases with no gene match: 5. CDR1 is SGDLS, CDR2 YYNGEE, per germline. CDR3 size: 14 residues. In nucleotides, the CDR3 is TGTGCCAGCAGCATGAGACAGGGGGCGAATGAGCAGTTCTTC. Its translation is CASSMRQGANEQFF.

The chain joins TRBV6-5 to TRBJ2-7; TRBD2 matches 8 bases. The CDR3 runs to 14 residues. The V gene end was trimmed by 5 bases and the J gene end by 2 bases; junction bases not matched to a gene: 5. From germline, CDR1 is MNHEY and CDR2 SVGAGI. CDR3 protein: CASSRRGGPYEQYF. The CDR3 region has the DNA TGTGCCAGCAGTAGACGGGGGGGACCCTACGAGCAGTACTTC.

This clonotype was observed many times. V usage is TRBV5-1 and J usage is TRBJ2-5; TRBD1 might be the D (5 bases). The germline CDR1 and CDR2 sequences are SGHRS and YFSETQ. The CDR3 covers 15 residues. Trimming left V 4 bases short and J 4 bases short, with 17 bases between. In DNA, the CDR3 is TGCGCCAGCAGCGAGACTCAGGGTTACGGAGAGACCCAGTACTTC. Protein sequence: CASSETQGYGETQYF.

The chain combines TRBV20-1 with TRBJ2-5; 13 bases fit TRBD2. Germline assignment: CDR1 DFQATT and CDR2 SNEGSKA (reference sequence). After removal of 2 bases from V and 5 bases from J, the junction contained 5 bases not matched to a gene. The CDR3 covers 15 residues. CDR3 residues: CSARSGTSGAETQYF. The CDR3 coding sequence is TGCAGTGCTAGATCCGGGACTAGCGGGGCGGAGACCCAGTACTTC.

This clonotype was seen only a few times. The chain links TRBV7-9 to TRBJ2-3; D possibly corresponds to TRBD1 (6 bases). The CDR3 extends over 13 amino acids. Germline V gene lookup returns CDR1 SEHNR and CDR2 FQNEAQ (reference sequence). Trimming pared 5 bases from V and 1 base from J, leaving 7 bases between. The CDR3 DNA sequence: TGTGCCAGCAGCGCAGGGGGCACAGATACGCAGTATTTT. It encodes CASSAGGTDTQYF.

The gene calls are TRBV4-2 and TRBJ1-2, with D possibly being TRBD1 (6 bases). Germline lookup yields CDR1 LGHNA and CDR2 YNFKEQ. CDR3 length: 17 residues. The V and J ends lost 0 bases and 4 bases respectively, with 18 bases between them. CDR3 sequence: CASSQDRAGASGYGYTF. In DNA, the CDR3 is TGTGCCAGCAGCCAAGATCGGGCAGGGGCGAGTGGCTATGGCTACACCTTC.

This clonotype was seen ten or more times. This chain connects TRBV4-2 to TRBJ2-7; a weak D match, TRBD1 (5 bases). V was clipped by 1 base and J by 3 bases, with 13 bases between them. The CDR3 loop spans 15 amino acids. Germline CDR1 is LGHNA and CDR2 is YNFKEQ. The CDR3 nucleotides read TGTGCCAGCAGCCAAGGGTCCCAGGGAAACTACGAGCAGTACTTC. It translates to CASSQGSQGNYEQYF.

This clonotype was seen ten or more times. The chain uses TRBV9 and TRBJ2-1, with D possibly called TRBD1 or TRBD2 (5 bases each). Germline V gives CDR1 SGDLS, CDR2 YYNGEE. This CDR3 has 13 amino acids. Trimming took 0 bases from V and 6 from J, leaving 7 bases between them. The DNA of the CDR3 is TGTGCCAGCAGCGTAGGGGACGGCAATGAGCAGTTCTTC. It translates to CASSVGDGNEQFF.

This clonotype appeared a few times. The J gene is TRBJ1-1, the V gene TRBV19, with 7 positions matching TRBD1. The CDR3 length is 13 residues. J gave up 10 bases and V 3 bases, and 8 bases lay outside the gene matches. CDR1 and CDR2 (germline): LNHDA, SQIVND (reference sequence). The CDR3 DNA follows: TGTGCCAGTAGTATCGACAGGGTGGGGGGAGCTTTCTTT. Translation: CASSIDRVGGAFF.

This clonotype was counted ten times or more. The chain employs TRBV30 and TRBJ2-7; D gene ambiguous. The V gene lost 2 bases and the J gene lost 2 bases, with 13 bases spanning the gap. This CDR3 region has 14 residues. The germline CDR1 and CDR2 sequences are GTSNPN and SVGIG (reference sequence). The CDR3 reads CAWSPLSRAYEQYF. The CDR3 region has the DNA TGTGCCTGGAGTCCCCTTTCCAGAGCCTACGAGCAGTACTTC. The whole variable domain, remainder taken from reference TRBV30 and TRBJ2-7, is SQTIHQWPATLVQPVGSPLSLECTVEGTSNPNLYWYRQAAGRGLQLLFYSVGIGQISSEVPQNLSASRPQDRQFILSSKKLLLSDSGFYLCAWSPLSRAYEQYFGPGTRLTVT.

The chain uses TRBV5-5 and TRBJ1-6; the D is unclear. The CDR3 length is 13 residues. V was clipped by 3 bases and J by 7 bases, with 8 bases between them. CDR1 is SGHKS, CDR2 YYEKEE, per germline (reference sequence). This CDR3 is CASSSAWNSPLHF. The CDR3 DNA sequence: TGTGCCAGCAGCTCGGCTTGGAATTCACCCCTCCACTTT.

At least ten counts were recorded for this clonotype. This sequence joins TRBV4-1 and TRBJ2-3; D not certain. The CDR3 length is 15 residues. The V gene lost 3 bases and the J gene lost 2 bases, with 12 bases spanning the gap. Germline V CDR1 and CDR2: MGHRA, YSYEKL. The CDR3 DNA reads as TGCGCCAGCAGCCATACTACCCTCCTCACAGATACGCAGTATTTT. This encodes CASSHTTLLTDTQYF.

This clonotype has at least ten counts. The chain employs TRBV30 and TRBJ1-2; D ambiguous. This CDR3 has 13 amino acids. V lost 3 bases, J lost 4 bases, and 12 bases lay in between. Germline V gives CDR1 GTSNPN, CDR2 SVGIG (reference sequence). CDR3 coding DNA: TGTGCCTGGAGCCCGGGCTGGGGCTATGGCTACACCTTC. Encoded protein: CAWSPGWGYGYTF.

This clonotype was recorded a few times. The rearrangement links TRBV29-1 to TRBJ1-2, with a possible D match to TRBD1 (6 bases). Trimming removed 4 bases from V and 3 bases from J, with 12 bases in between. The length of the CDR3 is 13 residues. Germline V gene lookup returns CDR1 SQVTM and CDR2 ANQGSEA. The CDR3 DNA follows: TGCAGCGTTGCGCAGGGGAGAGACTATGGCTACACCTTC. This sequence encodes CSVAQGRDYGYTF. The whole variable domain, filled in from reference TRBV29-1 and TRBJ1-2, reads SAVISQKPSRDICQRGTSLTIQCQVDSQVTMMFWYRQQPGQSLTLIATANQGSEATYESGFVIDKFPISRPNLTFSTLTVSNMSPEDSSIYLCSVAQGRDYGYTFGSGTRLTVV.

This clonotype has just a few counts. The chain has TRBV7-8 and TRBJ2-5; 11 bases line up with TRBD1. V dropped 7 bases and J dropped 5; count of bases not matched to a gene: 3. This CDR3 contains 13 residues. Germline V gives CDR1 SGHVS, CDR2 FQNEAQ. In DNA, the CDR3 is TGTGCCAGCAAGGACAGGGGGCTGGAGACCCAGTACTTC. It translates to CASKDRGLETQYF.

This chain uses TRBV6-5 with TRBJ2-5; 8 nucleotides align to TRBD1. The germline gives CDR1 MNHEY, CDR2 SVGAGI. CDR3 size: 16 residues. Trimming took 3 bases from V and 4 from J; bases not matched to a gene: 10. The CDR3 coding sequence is TGTGCCAGCAGTTATCGGCGCCAGGGGGCCGGAGAGACCCAGTACTTC. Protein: CASSYRRQGAGETQYF.

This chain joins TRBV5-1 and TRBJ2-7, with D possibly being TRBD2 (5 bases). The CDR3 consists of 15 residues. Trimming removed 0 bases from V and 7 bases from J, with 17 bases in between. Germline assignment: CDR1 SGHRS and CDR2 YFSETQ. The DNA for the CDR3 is TGCGCCAGCAGCTTGGCCTCTCAGATGCGAGGGGAGCAGTACTTC. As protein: CASSLASQMRGEQYF.

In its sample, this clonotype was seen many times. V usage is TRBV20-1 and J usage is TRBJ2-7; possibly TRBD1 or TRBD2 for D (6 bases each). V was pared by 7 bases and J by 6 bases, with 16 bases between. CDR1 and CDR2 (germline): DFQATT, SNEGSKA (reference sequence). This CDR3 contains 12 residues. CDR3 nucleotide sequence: TGCAGTGAGGGGGGCAGGGGCGGCGAGCAGTACTTC. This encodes CSEGGRGGEQYF.

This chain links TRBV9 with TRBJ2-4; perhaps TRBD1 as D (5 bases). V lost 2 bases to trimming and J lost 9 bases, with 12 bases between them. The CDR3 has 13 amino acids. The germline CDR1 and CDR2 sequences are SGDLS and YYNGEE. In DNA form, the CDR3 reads TGTGCCAGCAGCGTCGCCGACAGTCCCATTCAGTACTTC. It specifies CASSVADSPIQYF.